Listed below are T cell receptor beta chains from one sample, sequenced in a study of control samples from healthy donors and cancer patients. Using immunoSEQ multiplex PCR, the repertoire was profiled, and TCRdb retains in-frame clones only, with some absent. The sample gives some 140,000 clones, approximately 90% of which show up once; approximately 8.6% is in the top ten. The sample taken for sequencing was blood. Source of these receptors: a woman aged 30 to 39 in good health. The CDR3 runs from the conserved cysteine through the conserved F or W. D genes are given only for firm matches. Where a row states a size, it is once, few, many or the class of an expanded clone; other rows omit it.

d_call clone_size j_call v_call cdr3_nt cdr3_aa
. . TRBJ1-1 TRBV7-7 TGTGCTAGCAGCTTGAGGACAGACACTGAAGCTTTCTTT CASSLRTDTEAFF
TRBD1 . TRBJ2-2 TRBV7-3 TGTGCCAGCAGCACGACAGGGACCGGGGAGCTGTTTTTT CASSTTGTGELFF
TRBD1 . TRBJ1-2 TRBV9 TGTGCCAGCAGCGCCACCGAGACAGGGTTAAATGGCTACACCTTC CASSATETGLNGYTF
. . TRBJ2-7 TRBV11-2 TGTGCCAGCAGCTTAGGGCTAGAAGGCGAGCAGTACTTC CASSLGLEGEQYF
. . TRBJ1-5 TRBV28 TGTGCCAGCAGTTTAGGTGACGATCAGCCCCAGCATTTT CASSLGDDQPQHF
. . TRBJ1-1 TRBV30 TGTGCCTGGAGTGTCTCCACCGGAGCTGAAGCTTTCTTT CAWSVSTGAEAFF
. . TRBJ2-1 TRBV6-5 TGTGCCAGCAGCCTTAGCGGACCCAACAATGAGCAGTTCTTC CASSLSGPNNEQFF
. . TRBJ1-5 TRBV11-2 TGTGCCAGCAGCTTAGATTCCAGGGTGGGTCAGCCCCAGCATTTT CASSLDSRVGQPQHF
. . TRBJ2-3 TRBV6-5 TGTGCCAGCAGGCCATCCGGCGTGGATACGCAGTATTTT CASRPSGVDTQYF
. . TRBJ1-3 TRBV2 TGTGCCAGCAGTGAAGAACCTCGTCTCGGTGGGGACACCATATATTTT CASSEEPRLGGDTIYF
. . TRBJ2-5 TRBV7-2 TGTGCCAGCAGCTTAGTTCGTCTACCAGAGACCCAGTACTTC CASSLVRLPETQYF
. . TRBJ1-1 TRBV14 TGTGCCAGCAGCCCGCAGGTAAACACTGAAGCTTTCTTT CASSPQVNTEAFF
. . TRBJ2-3 TRBV21-1 TGTGCCAGCAGCAAACGCGGTCCCCGCACAGATACGCAGTATTTT CASSKRGPRTDTQYF
TRBD1 . TRBJ1-2 TRBV5-4 TGTGCCAGCAGCTTGTTCAATCAGGGGGCAGGAGGCTACACCTTC CASSLFNQGAGGYTF
. . TRBJ2-4 TRBV14 TGTGCCAGCAGCCGCCCGGTGATGGCCAAAAACATTCAGTACTTC CASSRPVMAKNIQYF
. . TRBJ2-1 TRBV12-3/TRBV12-4 TGTGCCAGCACCCGGGGCAGCTACAATGAGCAGTTCTTC CASTRGSYNEQFF
. . TRBJ2-2 TRBV19 TGTGCCAGTAGATCCGGACAGAACACCGGGGAGCTGTTTTTT CASRSGQNTGELFF
. . TRBJ2-3 TRBV7-3 TGTGCCAGCAGCCGCGACAGCAACACAGATACGCAGTATTTT CASSRDSNTDTQYF
TRBD2 few TRBJ2-7 TRBV6-2/TRBV6-3 TGTGCCAGCAGTTACGCGACTAGCAGGCAGTACTTC CASSYATSRQYF
. few TRBJ1-2 TRBV11-2 TGTGCCAGCAGCTCCCGCGGGGACTATGGCTACACCTTC CASSSRGDYGYTF
TRBD1 once TRBJ2-2 TRBV3-1/TRBV3-2 TGTGCCAGCAGCAGAGACAGGGCGATGGTTAAGGCCGGGGAGCTGTTTTTT CASSRDRAMVKAGELFF
. . TRBJ2-3 TRBV28 TGTGCCAGCAGCCCAGGGGTCAAGAACACAGATACGCAGTATTTT CASSPGVKNTDTQYF
. . TRBJ2-1 TRBV7-9 TGTGCCAGCAGCTTAGGCGAGTGGGGTACGAATGAGCAGTTCTTC CASSLGEWGTNEQFF
. . TRBJ1-1 TRBV10-3 TGTGCCATCAGATGGGGTGGGGACACTCCTGAAGCTTTCTTT CAIRWGGDTPEAFF
. . TRBJ2-3 TRBV3-1/TRBV3-2 TGTGCCAGCAGCCAGGGCCAACCTCAGTATTTT CASSQGQPQYF
TRBD1 once TRBJ1-1 TRBV5-1 TGCGCCAGCAGCCTAACAGGGGGTAGTTCTATGAACACTGAAGCTTTCTTT CASSLTGGSSMNTEAFF
. . TRBJ2-7 TRBV6-6 TGTGCCAGCAGTTACGGGCAGGGAGGTAACGAGCAGTACTTC CASSYGQGGNEQYF
. . TRBJ2-1 TRBV9 TGTGCCAGCAGCCCCGCTGGGCTTTGGGACTTATACAATGAGCAGTTCTTC CASSPAGLWDLYNEQFF
TRBD2 . TRBJ2-3 TRBV2 TGTGCCAGTGAGCGGGAGGCAGATACGCAGTATTTT CASEREADTQYF
. . TRBJ1-3 TRBV29-1 TGCAGCGTTGAACCACAGTCTGGAAACACCATATATTTT CSVEPQSGNTIYF
. . TRBJ1-5 TRBV27 TGTGCCAGCAGGAACGCAGGGTCGGAAAATCAGCCCCAGCATTTT CASRNAGSENQPQHF
. . TRBJ1-2 TRBV10-3 TGTGCCATCAGTGGAAGGGCGGACTATGGCTACACCTTC CAISGRADYGYTF
. . TRBJ1-6 TRBV19 TGTGCCAGTACCCGGACCCCCGAGAGTAATTCACCCCTCCACTTT CASTRTPESNSPLHF
. . TRBJ1-6 TRBV5-1 TGCGCCAGCAGCTTGTCCGGAAGTAATTCACCCCTCCACTTT CASSLSGSNSPLHF
TRBD1 . TRBJ2-1 TRBV7-3 TGTGCCAGCAGCAAACAGGGGGCTTACAATGAGCAGTTCTTC CASSKQGAYNEQFF
TRBD2 . TRBJ2-1 TRBV27 TGTGCCAGCAGTCCCTGGACTAGCTACAATGAGCAGTTCTTC CASSPWTSYNEQFF
. . TRBJ1-5 TRBV6-4 TGTGCCAGCAGATCGCACCCGGGGGCACAGCCCCAGCATTTT CASRSHPGAQPQHF
TRBD1 . TRBJ2-5 TRBV29-1 TGCAGCGTTGATCGACAGGGGGAGACCCAGTACTTC CSVDRQGETQYF
. . TRBJ1-3 TRBV21-1 TGTGCCAGCAGCCAAAGACGGGACAGCCATGGAAACACCATATATTTT CASSQRRDSHGNTIYF
TRBD1 . TRBJ1-2 TRBV5-6 TGTGCCAGCAGCCCTGGACAGGATGGCTACACCTTC CASSPGQDGYTF
TRBD2 . TRBJ2-5 TRBV5-5 TGTGCCAGCAGCTTGGGACTAGCGGACCCGTACCAAGAGACCCAGTACTTC CASSLGLADPYQETQYF
. . TRBJ1-3 TRBV9 TGTGCCAGCAGCGTAGCTACGGGAAACTCTGGAAACACCATATATTTT CASSVATGNSGNTIYF
. once TRBJ1-6 TRBV11-2 TGTGCCAGCAGCTGGTCTGGGGCAGGTAATTCACCCCTCCACTTT CASSWSGAGNSPLHF
. . TRBJ2-3 TRBV5-1 TGCGCCAGCAGCTTGGAGGACTGGCAGTCTAGCACAGATACGCAGTATTTT CASSLEDWQSSTDTQYF
TRBD2 . TRBJ2-7 TRBV18 TGTGCCAGCTCACCCGGGACTAGCGGATCCTACGAGCAGTACTTC CASSPGTSGSYEQYF
. few TRBJ1-4 TRBV19 TGTGCCAGTAGGCCTAGACGGGATAATGAAAAACTGTTTTTT CASRPRRDNEKLFF